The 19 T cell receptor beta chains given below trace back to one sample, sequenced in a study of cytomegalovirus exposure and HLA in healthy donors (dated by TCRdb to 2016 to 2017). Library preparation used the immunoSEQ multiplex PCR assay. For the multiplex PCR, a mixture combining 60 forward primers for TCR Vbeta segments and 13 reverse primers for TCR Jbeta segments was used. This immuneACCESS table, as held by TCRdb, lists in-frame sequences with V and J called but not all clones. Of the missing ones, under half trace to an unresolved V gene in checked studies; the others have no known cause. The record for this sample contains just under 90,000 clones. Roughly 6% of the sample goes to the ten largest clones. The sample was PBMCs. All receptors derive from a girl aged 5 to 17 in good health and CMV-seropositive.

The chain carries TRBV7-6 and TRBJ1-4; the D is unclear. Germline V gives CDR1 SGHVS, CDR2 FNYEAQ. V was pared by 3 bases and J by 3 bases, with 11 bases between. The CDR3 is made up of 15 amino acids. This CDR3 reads CASSFRGGSNEKLFF. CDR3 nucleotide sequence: TGTGCCAGCAGCTTCCGGGGAGGTTCTAATGAAAAACTGTTTTTT.

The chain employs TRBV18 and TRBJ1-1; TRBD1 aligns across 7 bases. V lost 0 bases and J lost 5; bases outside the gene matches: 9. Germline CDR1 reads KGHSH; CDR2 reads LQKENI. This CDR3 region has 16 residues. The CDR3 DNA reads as TGTGCCAGCTCACCACCGGTCACAGGGGCAGGGACTGAAGCTTTCTTT. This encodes CASSPPVTGAGTEAFF.

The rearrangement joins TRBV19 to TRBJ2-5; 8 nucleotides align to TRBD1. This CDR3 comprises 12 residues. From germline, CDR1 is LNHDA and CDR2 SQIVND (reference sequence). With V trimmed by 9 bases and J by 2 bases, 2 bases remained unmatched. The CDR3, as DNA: TGTGCCAGCGGGACAGGTCAAGAGACCCAGTACTTC. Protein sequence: CASGTGQETQYF.

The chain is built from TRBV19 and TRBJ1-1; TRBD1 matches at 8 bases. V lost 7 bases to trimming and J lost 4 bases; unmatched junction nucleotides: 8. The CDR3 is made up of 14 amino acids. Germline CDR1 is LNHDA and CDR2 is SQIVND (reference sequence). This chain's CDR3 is CASKSAGGGTEAFF. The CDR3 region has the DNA TGTGCCAGTAAATCGGCAGGGGGCGGCACTGAAGCTTTCTTT. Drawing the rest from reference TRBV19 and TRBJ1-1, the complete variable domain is DGGITQSPKYLFRKEGQNVTLSCEQNLNHDAMYWYRQDPGQGLRLIYYSQIVNDFQKGDIAEGYSVSREKKESFPLTVTSAQKNPTAFYLCASKSAGGGTEAFFGQGTRLTVV.

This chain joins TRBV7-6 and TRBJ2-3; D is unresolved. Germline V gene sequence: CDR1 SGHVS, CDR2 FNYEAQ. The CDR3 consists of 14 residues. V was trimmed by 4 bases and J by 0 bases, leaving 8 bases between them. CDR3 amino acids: CASSSGRSTDTQYF. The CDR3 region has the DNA TGTGCCAGCAGCTCCGGTCGGAGCACAGATACGCAGTATTTT.

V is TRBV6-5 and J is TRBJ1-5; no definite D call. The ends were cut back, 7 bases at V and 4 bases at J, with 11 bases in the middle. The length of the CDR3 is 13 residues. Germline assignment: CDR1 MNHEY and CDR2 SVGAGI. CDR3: CASNSLPNQPQHF. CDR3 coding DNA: TGTGCCAGCAACTCATTGCCGAATCAGCCCCAGCATTTT.

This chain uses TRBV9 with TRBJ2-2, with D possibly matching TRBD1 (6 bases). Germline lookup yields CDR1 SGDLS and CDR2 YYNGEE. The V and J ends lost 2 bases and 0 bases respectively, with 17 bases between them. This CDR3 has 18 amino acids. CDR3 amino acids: CASSVSPGQTANTGELFF. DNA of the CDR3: TGTGCCAGCAGCGTGAGCCCAGGACAGACCGCGAACACCGGGGAGCTGTTTTTT.

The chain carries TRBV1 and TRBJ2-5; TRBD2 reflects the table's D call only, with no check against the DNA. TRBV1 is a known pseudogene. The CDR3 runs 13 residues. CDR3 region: CTSSPSGGCLWYF. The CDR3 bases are TGCACCAGCAGCCCTAGCGGGGGGTGCCTATGGTACTTC.

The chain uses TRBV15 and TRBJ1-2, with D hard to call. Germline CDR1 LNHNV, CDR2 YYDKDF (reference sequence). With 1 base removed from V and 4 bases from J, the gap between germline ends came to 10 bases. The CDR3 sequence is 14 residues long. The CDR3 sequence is CATSRVGGIYGYTF. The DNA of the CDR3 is TGTGCCACCAGCAGAGTTGGCGGGATCTATGGCTACACCTTC. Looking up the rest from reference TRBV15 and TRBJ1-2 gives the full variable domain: DAMVIQNPRYQVTQFGKPVTLSCSQTLNHNVMYWYQQKSSQAPKLLFHYYDKDFNNEADTPDNFQSRRPNTSFCFLDIRSPGLGDTAMYLCATSRVGGIYGYTFGSGTRLTVV.

CDR3 amino acids: CASSEAPSYGYTF. The CDR3 DNA follows: TGTGCCAGCAGTGAAGCTCCGAGCTATGGCTACACCTTC. This chain uses TRBV6-4 with TRBJ1-2; D gene unclear. The length of the CDR3 is 13 residues. V was clipped by 3 bases and J by 4 bases, with 9 bases between them. In germline, CDR1 is MRHNA, CDR2 SNTAGT.

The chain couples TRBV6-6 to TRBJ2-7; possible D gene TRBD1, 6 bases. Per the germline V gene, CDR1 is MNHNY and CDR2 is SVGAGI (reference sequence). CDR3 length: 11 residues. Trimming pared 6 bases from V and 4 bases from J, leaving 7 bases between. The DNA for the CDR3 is TGTGCCAGCAGGGACAGTTACGAGCAGTACGTC. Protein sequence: CASRDSYEQYV.

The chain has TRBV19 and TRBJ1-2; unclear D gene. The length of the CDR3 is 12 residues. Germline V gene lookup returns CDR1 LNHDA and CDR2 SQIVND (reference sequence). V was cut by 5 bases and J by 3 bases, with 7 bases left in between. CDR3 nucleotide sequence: TGTGCCAGTAGTCAGTTTGACTATGGCTACACCTTC. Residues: CASSQFDYGYTF.

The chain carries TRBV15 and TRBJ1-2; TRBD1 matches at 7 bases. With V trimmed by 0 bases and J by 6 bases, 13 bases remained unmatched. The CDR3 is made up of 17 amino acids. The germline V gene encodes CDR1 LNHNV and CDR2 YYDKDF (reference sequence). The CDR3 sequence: CATSRDLIQGRVDGYTF. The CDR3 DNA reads TGTGCCACCAGCAGAGATCTTATACAGGGGCGGGTAGATGGCTACACCTTC.

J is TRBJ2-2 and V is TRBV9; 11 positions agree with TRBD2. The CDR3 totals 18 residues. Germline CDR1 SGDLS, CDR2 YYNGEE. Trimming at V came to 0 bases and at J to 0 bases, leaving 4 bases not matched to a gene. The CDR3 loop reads CASSVAELAGANTGELFF. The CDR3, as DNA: TGTGCCAGCAGCGTAGCTGAACTAGCGGGGGCGAACACCGGGGAGCTGTTTTTT.

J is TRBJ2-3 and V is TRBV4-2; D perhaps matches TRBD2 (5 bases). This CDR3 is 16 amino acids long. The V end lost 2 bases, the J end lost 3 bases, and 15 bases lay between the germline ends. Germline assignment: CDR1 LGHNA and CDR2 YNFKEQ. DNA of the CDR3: TGTGCCAGCAGCCAAAAACCGCTAGCACTAACAGATACGCAGTATTTT. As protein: CASSQKPLALTDTQYF.

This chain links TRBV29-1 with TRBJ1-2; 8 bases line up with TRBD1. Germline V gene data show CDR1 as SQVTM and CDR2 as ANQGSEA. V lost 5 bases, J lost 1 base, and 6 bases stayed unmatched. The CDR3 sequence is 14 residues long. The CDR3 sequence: CSVMDRDRNYGYTF. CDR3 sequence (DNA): TGCAGCGTTATGGACAGGGATCGTAACTATGGCTACACCTTC.

The CDR3 here is CASSQARDPSYEQYV. CDR3 coding DNA: TGCGCCAGCAGCCAAGCCAGGGATCCGTCCTACGAGCAGTACGTC. The chain couples TRBV4-3 to TRBJ2-7; perhaps TRBD1 as D (5 bases). The germline V gene has CDR1 LGHNA and CDR2 YSLEER. V lost 1 base to trimming and J lost 1 base, with 11 bases between them. The CDR3 covers 15 residues.

CDR3 in amino acids: CASSFQGNTGELFF. In nucleotides, the CDR3 is TGTGCCAGCAGTTTTCAGGGAAACACCGGGGAGCTGTTTTTT. The V and J genes are TRBV6-1 and TRBJ2-2; D possibly corresponds to TRBD1 (5 bases). Deletions cut 5 bases from V and 2 bases from J, with 9 bases between. Germline assignment: CDR1 MNHNS and CDR2 SASEGT. This CDR3 comprises 14 residues.

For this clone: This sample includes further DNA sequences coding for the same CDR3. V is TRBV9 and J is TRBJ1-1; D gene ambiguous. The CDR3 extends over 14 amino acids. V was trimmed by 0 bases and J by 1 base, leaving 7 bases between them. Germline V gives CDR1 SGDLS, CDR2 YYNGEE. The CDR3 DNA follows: TGTGCCAGCAGCGTAGGTACGGGGAACACTGAAGCTTTCTTT. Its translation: CASSVGTGNTEAFF.